This T cell receptor (beta chain) was profiled in a study of cytomegalovirus exposure and HLA in healthy donors. Study conclusions and caveats: It was shown in a later analysis that HLA-associated TCR beta chains were more clonally expanded than other, equally common chains. Using a false discovery rate of 0.05, a later analysis showed that approximately 18,000 TCR beta sequences were associated with HLA alleles. The study assumed roughly uniform donor sequencing depth for presence/absence analyses.

The PCR made use of 60 Vbeta and 13 Jbeta primers. Only in-frame clones appear in the TCRdb table, and some are missing; sequencing was by immunoSEQ multiplex PCR. In the table there are 110,000 or so clones, 70% to 85% of which are singletons. Comment on this clone: The target antigen is unknown.

Sequenced material: PBMCs. The source of this sequence is a middle-aged man in good health and CMV-seropositive.

The CDR3 is CASSPDRVVNYGYTF. The DNA of the CDR3 is TGTGCCAGCAGTCCGGACAGGGTGGTTAACTATGGCTACACCTTC. This sequence joins TRBV6-5 and TRBJ1-2, with TRBD1 identical over 8 bases. The CDR3 spans 15 residues. Losses at the gene ends were 5 bases for V and 1 base for J; bases not matched to a gene: 6. CDR1 and CDR2 (germline): MNHEY, SVGAGI.